This entry concerns a single T cell receptor beta chain. Antigen unknown. This entry belongs to a study of a mutant IDH1 vaccine in newly diagnosed glioma. Study-wide results and caveats: Seemingly, top peripheral T cell clonotype changes bore no relation to pseudoprogression. Vaccine-induced responses were seen in 93.3% of patients, spanning several MHC alleles.

Clones were read by immunoSEQ multiplex PCR, and TCRdb kept only the in-frame ones, dropping some. The table records approximately 37,000 clones, about 76% of them present only once. Looked up from germline, CDR1 is MGHRA and CDR2 is YSYEKL. The CDR3 runs to 14 residues. The V end lost 0 bases, the J end lost 3 bases, and 8 bases lay between the germline ends. Time point indicated: week 23, last vaccination. Doses consisted of 300 ug of mutant IDH1 20-mer peptide each, paired with topical imiquimod. The specimen was PBMCs, collected from a glioma patient whose treatment included an IDH1 peptide vaccine. The J gene is TRBJ1-2, the V gene TRBV4-1, with D perhaps TRBD1 (5 bases). The receptor's source is a man between 45 and 60 years old with glioma. The CDR3 sequence: CASSQEGVHYGYTF. In DNA, the CDR3 is TGCGCCAGCAGCCAAGAAGGGGTTCACTATGGCTACACCTTC.